This paragraph reports one T cell receptor beta chain. No antigen is known for it. Quantitative 5'-RACE with molecular barcodes produced the TCR beta libraries. TCRdb re-analysed the 5' RACE reads in MiXCR, keeping a single row per CDR3 protein. Of 220,000 or so distinct CDR3 sequences listed, about 16% were seen once; the top ten hold about two fifths. The sample originates from a study of CD8 T cells in ankylosing spondylitis. Study-wide points: Characteristic of ankylosing spondylitis blood, it appeared, was a TCR beta motif comprising roughly 8 highly homologous variants. Reports say disease-linked clones showed up significantly more in matched ankylosing spondylitis synovial fluid.

CDR3 length equals 12 residues. V lost 9 bases, J lost 5 bases, and 4 bases stayed unmatched. In germline, CDR1 is MNHEY, CDR2 SVGAGI. The clonotype originates from a male donor with ankylosing spondylitis. V and J are TRBV6-5 and TRBJ2-5; TRBD2 matches at 9 bases. Material: blood, either unsorted or a sorted T cell fraction (not recorded which). The CDR3: CASSGSTETQYF. The CDR3 coding sequence is TGTGCCAGTAGCGGGAGCACGGAGACCCAGTACTTC.